The 30 T cell receptor beta chains below all came from one sample that was sequenced in a study of T cell repertoires in cytomegalovirus infection (dated 2019 in TCRdb). Instrument used: Illumina HiSeq 1500. TCRdb reran the public reads through fastp at Q25 and MiXCR, keeping productive beta chains. Identical CDR3 proteins give one entry, which carries the most common genes and DNA. The sample table lists about 830,000 distinct CDR3 sequences, about 30% of them with a count of one. The ten largest clones take up around 12% of the sample. No antigens are known for them. The label giving this sample's treatment or condition can be read as: in vitro stimulation with specific CMV peptide epitopes to enrich CMV-specific T cells. This specimen was cultured CD8+ T cells from PBMCs, taken from culture after CMV antigen stimulation. The source of these receptors is a human donor in good health (CMV status not recorded). Some clones in this sample may be carry-over from other donors' samples.

This clonotype was counted only a few times. The rearrangement uses TRBV12-3 or TRBV12-4 and TRBJ2-1; 11 nucleotides align to TRBD2. V was pared by 7 bases and J by 3 bases, with 5 bases of the junction left unmatched. The CDR3 runs to 15 residues. CDR3: CASIPSGGYYNEQFF. CDR3 nucleotide sequence: TGTGCCAGCATACCTAGCGGGGGGTACTACAATGAGCAGTTCTTC.

In its sample, this clonotype was seen many times. The rearrangement uses TRBV10-1 and TRBJ2-3; D unclear. The CDR3 consists of 15 residues. Trimming shortened V by 4 bases and J by 4 bases, and 15 bases separated the two germline ends. Germline V gene lookup returns CDR1 WNHNN and CDR2 SYGVQD (reference sequence). CDR3 DNA: TGCGCCAGCAGTGGAGGTACCGGGTTAGCAGATACGCAGTATTTT. Its protein product is CASSGGTGLADTQYF.

This sequence joins TRBV19 and TRBJ2-1, with 7 bases fitting TRBD2. Germline lookup yields CDR1 LNHDA and CDR2 SQIVND (reference sequence). Germline trimming cut 3 bases from V and 3 bases from J; bases unmatched to any gene: 2. The CDR3 runs to 14 residues. In nucleotides, the CDR3 is TGTGCCAGTAGTATGGGGGACTACTACAATGAGCAGTTCTTC. This sequence encodes CASSMGDYYNEQFF.

This clonotype was seen a handful of times. The rearrangement links TRBV5-5 to TRBJ1-2; no firm D call. The germline CDR1 and CDR2 sequences are SGHKS and YYEKEE (reference sequence). The CDR3 runs to 14 residues. Trimming stripped 0 bases from V and 2 bases from J, with 8 bases between. The CDR3 spells CASSLVPENYGYTF. DNA of the CDR3: TGTGCCAGCAGCTTGGTTCCGGAGAACTATGGCTACACCTTC. The full variable domain, rest sourced from reference TRBV5-5 and TRBJ1-2, is DAGVTQSPTHLIKTRGQQVTLRCSPISGHKSVSWYQQVLGQGPQFIFQYYEKEERGRGNFPDRFSARQFPNYSSELNVNALLLGDSALYLCASSLVPENYGYTFGSGTRLTVV.

The V gene is TRBV5-6, the J gene TRBJ2-3; D gene ambiguous. CDR1 is SGHDT, CDR2 YYEEEE, per germline. V was trimmed by 0 bases and J by 7 bases, leaving 12 bases between them. The CDR3 has 14 amino acids. CDR3 nucleotide sequence: TGTGCCAGCAGCTTGGTGGTTTGGGCCCATACGCAGTATTTT. Translated, it gives CASSLVVWAHTQYF.

This clonotype was recorded at least ten times. This chain links TRBV7-6 with TRBJ2-1; 8 bases agree with TRBD2. The germline V gene has CDR1 SGHVS and CDR2 FNYEAQ. J was trimmed by 4 bases and V by 5 bases; bases with no gene match: 10. The CDR3 covers 16 residues. This chain's CDR3 is CASSPLGAGEYNEQFF. As DNA, the CDR3 is TGTGCCAGCAGCCCTCTAGGAGCGGGGGAATACAATGAGCAGTTCTTC.

At least ten counts were recorded for this clonotype. The chain carries TRBV7-6 and TRBJ1-4; tentative D call: TRBD1 (5 bases). The CDR3 length is 13 residues. The V end was cut by 0 bases, the J end by 10 bases, with 9 bases between. Germline V gives CDR1 SGHVS, CDR2 FNYEAQ. Written as DNA, the CDR3 is TGTGCCAGCAGCTTAGCGGCAGGGAGAAAACTGTTTTTT. It codes for CASSLAAGRKLFF.

This clonotype turned up a few times. J is TRBJ2-3 and V is TRBV7-9; D gene uncertain. V was trimmed by 8 bases and J by 7 bases, leaving 7 bases between them. CDR3 length: 10 amino acids. CDR1 and CDR2 (germline): SEHNR, FQNEAQ (reference sequence). CDR3 nucleotides: TGTGCCAGCTACCGGAATACGCAGTATTTT. Translation gives CASYRNTQYF.

This clonotype was detected only a few times. The chain joins TRBV12-3 or TRBV12-4 to TRBJ1-2; D is uncertain. V lost 5 bases to trimming and J lost 8 bases, with 12 bases between them. CDR3 length equals 12 residues. CDR3 protein: CASSQWTDGYTF. The CDR3 DNA is TGTGCCAGCAGTCAGTGGACTGACGGCTACACCTTC.

This rearrangement joins TRBV28 to TRBJ2-3; D unresolved. CDR1 and CDR2 (germline): MDHEN, SYDVKM. The CDR3 covers 16 residues. Deletions cut 6 bases from V and 0 bases from J, with 16 bases between. This CDR3 is CASSPLLSSSTDTQYF. The CDR3 DNA sequence: TGTGCCAGCAGCCCCTTATTGTCTTCCAGCACAGATACGCAGTATTTT.

In its sample, this clonotype was seen many times. The rearrangement links TRBV7-2 to TRBJ1-1, with 9 bases identical to TRBD1. Looked up from germline, CDR1 is SGHTA and CDR2 is FQGNSA. This CDR3 has 14 amino acids. V lost 5 bases and J lost 4; bases outside the gene matches: 5. The CDR3 nucleotides read TGTGCCAGCAGCCGTACAGGGGGCGTCACTGAAGCTTTCTTT. Protein product: CASSRTGGVTEAFF.

J is TRBJ2-1 and V is TRBV7-9, with 11 nucleotides matching TRBD2. Germline V CDR1 and CDR2: SEHNR, FQNEAQ (reference sequence). Losses at the gene ends were 3 bases for V and 5 bases for J; bases not matched to a gene: 6. CDR3 length: 16 residues. The CDR3 DNA follows: TGTGCCAGCAGCTTCCGACTAGCGGGACGCCACAATGAGCAGTTCTTC. It encodes CASSFRLAGRHNEQFF.

The chain carries TRBV6-1 and TRBJ2-2; D possibly uses TRBD1 or TRBD2 (5 bases each). V was shortened by 9 bases and J by 0 bases, with 14 bases between the two germline ends. The CDR3 covers 15 residues. Per the germline V gene, CDR1 is MNHNS and CDR2 is SASEGT. CDR3 protein: CASFSGDPNTGELFF. In nucleotides, the CDR3 is TGTGCCAGTTTCTCCGGGGACCCGAACACCGGGGAGCTGTTTTTT.

This clonotype was seen a few times. The CDR3 here is CASSYSLGGTEGNEQFF. In nucleotides, the CDR3 is TGTGCCAGCAGTTACTCCCTTGGAGGAACGGAAGGGAATGAGCAGTTCTTC. The chain couples TRBV6-2 or TRBV6-3 to TRBJ2-1; a possible D gene is TRBD2 (5 bases). Between the trimmed V and J ends, which lost 0 bases and 7 bases, there was a span of 19 bases. The CDR3 is made up of 17 amino acids. Germline V gene lookup returns CDR1 MNHEY and CDR2 SVGEGT.

In its sample, this clonotype was seen many times. The chain is built from TRBV6-2 or TRBV6-3 and TRBJ2-7; TRBD2 might be the D (6 bases). Germline CDR1 is MNHEY and CDR2 is SVGEGT. CDR3 size: 14 residues. The germline V and J ends were trimmed by 2 bases and 2 bases, with 10 bases remaining between them. The CDR3 protein is CASSYGGTTYEQYF. The DNA of the CDR3 is TGTGCCAGCAGTTACGGGGGGACCACCTACGAGCAGTACTTC.

CDR3 amino acids: CASSPYPRGGTEAFF. The DNA for the CDR3 is TGTGCCAGCAGCCCCTATCCCCGGGGTGGCACTGAAGCTTTCTTT. This rearrangement joins TRBV4-2 to TRBJ1-1; D is uncertain. Germline V gene sequence: CDR1 LGHNA, CDR2 YNFKEQ. The CDR3 has 15 amino acids. Trimming took 4 bases from V and 4 from J, leaving 16 bases between them.

This clonotype appeared a few times. The chain combines TRBV7-8 with TRBJ1-2; 9 bases agree with TRBD1. This CDR3 has 17 residues. Trimming at V came to 1 base and at J to 6 bases, leaving 12 bases not matched to a gene. The germline V gene has CDR1 SGHVS and CDR2 FQNEAQ. CDR3 DNA sequence: TGTGCCAGCAGCTTAGTCGGGAGGGCGGGACAGGGTAATGGCTACACCTTC. This gives the protein CASSLVGRAGQGNGYTF.

This clonotype was found many times. This chain links TRBV7-6 with TRBJ2-5, with TRBD2 identical over 8 bases. CDR3 length equals 15 residues. CDR1 and CDR2 (germline): SGHVS, FNYEAQ. Trimming at V came to 5 bases and at J to 4 bases, leaving 9 bases not matched to a gene. The CDR3 sequence: CASSPPGLGIETQYF. In nucleotides, the CDR3 is TGTGCCAGCAGCCCACCGGGACTAGGGATAGAGACCCAGTACTTC.

With respect to this clonotype: A read error is possible here, since a much larger clone lies one base away. The rearrangement joins TRBV7-8 to TRBJ1-3; no clear D. The germline V gene has CDR1 SGHVS and CDR2 FQNEAQ. CDR3 length equals 20 residues. This chain's CDR3 is CVSSLATTGSWGSSGNTIYF. CDR3 DNA sequence: TGTGTCAGCAGCTTAGCGACGACGGGAAGCTGGGGAAGCTCTGGAAACACCATATATTTT.

The V call is TRBV4-2, the J call TRBJ2-5; TRBD2 agrees at 7 bases. The trim removed 4 bases at V and 2 bases at J, leaving 10 bases unmatched. Germline assignment: CDR1 LGHNA and CDR2 YNFKEQ. The CDR3 is 16 residues long. This CDR3 is CASSPRLGGGQETQYF. The CDR3 DNA sequence: TGTGCCAGCAGCCCACGACTCGGCGGGGGACAAGAGACCCAGTACTTC.

The table lists this clonotype with many counts. J is TRBJ2-3 and V is TRBV4-2; possibly TRBD2 for D (6 bases). The V and J ends lost 0 bases and 6 bases respectively, with 16 bases between them. Germline V gene data show CDR1 as LGHNA and CDR2 as YNFKEQ. The CDR3 totals 16 residues. This CDR3 is CASSQDLAATGDTQYF. The CDR3, as DNA: TGTGCCAGCAGCCAAGATTTAGCGGCGACGGGGGATACGCAGTATTTT.

The CDR3 sequence is CASSTVRRQYNEQFF. The CDR3 coding sequence is TGTGCCAGCAGCACCGTACGTAGACAATACAATGAGCAGTTCTTC. The chain is built from TRBV13 and TRBJ2-1; D not resolved. CDR1 PRHDT and CDR2 FYEKMQ come from the germline V gene (reference sequence). V was trimmed by 5 bases and J by 4 bases, leaving 15 bases between them. There are 15 residues in the CDR3.

The chain is built from TRBV6-5 and TRBJ2-1; D call uncertain. CDR1 is MNHEY and CDR2 is SVGAGI in the germline V gene. The CDR3 spans 14 residues. Trimming pared 2 bases from V and 0 bases from J, leaving 5 bases between. CDR3 sequence reads: CASSYANSYNEQFF. CDR3 sequence (DNA): TGTGCCAGCAGTTACGCTAACTCCTACAATGAGCAGTTCTTC.

This chain joins TRBV7-2 and TRBJ2-7; no reliable D call. CDR1 and CDR2 from the germline V gene are SGHTA and FQGNSA. Trimming pared 1 base from V and 0 bases from J, leaving 10 bases between. CDR3 length: 15 residues. In DNA form, the CDR3 reads TGTGCCAGCAGCTTAGTTGACAAATTCTCCTACGAGCAGTACTTC. Protein: CASSLVDKFSYEQYF.

This clonotype has only a few counts. This sequence joins TRBV14 and TRBJ1-2, with 7 nucleotides matching TRBD1. The CDR3 has 15 residues. In germline, CDR1 is SGHDN, CDR2 FVKESK. With V trimmed by 6 bases and J by 4 bases, 11 bases remained unmatched. CDR3 in amino acids: CASSRPGGGSYGYTF. CDR3 nucleotides: TGTGCCAGCAGTCGACCAGGGGGAGGGAGCTATGGCTACACCTTC.

The V and J genes are TRBV7-4 and TRBJ2-3, with TRBD2 as a possible D gene (5 bases). Looked up from germline, CDR1 is SGHVT and CDR2 is SQSDAQ. Trimming removed 6 bases from V and 11 bases from J, with 9 bases in between. The CDR3 runs 10 residues. In DNA, the CDR3 is TGTGCCAGCAGACTGGACTGGCAGTATTTT. It is translated as CASRLDWQYF.

In its sample, this clonotype was seen a few times. The J gene is TRBJ2-1, the V gene TRBV20-1; 7 nucleotides align to TRBD2. CDR1 DFQATT and CDR2 SNEGSKA come from the germline V gene (reference sequence). CDR3 length: 18 residues. The trim removed 0 bases at V and 5 bases at J, leaving 16 bases unmatched. CDR3 region: CSARDSGGDRSLHNEQFF. In DNA, the CDR3 is TGCAGTGCTAGAGATTCGGGAGGCGACCGATCCTTACACAATGAGCAGTTCTTC.

This clonotype was detected ten times or more. V and J are TRBV7-8 and TRBJ2-3; 7 bases match TRBD2. Germline lookup yields CDR1 SGHVS and CDR2 FQNEAQ. Trimming cost V 5 bases and J 6 bases; bases outside gene matches: 20. The CDR3 loop spans 18 amino acids. CDR3 nucleotide sequence: TGTGCCAGCAGCCAACTTGCGTGGCGGGGGTCCCCGGGGGATACGCAGTATTTT. Encoded protein: CASSQLAWRGSPGDTQYF. The whole variable domain, filled in from reference TRBV7-8 and TRBJ2-3, reads GAGVSQSPRYKVAKRGQDVALRCDPISGHVSLFWYQQALGQGPEFLTYFQNEAQLDKSGLPSDRFFAERPEGSVSTLKIQRTQQEDSAVYLCASSQLAWRGSPGDTQYFGPGTRLTVL.

The chain employs TRBV6-2 or TRBV6-3 and TRBJ2-2; D uncertain. The V gene lost 2 bases and the J gene lost 7 bases, with 8 bases spanning the gap. CDR1 and CDR2 from the germline V gene are MNHEY and SVGEGT. The CDR3 has 13 residues. In DNA form, the CDR3 reads TGTGCCAGCAGTTACCGAGTAAGCGGGGAGCTGTTTTTT. It specifies CASSYRVSGELFF.

This clonotype was detected many times. The chain uses TRBV12-3 or TRBV12-4 and TRBJ2-5, with 8 bases that match TRBD2. V shed 4 bases, J shed 4 bases, and the junction held 2 bases outside the gene matches. This CDR3 comprises 13 residues. The CDR3 DNA sequence: TGTGCCAGCAGTTCCGGGACTAGAGAGACCCAGTACTTC. This gives the protein CASSSGTRETQYF.